This T cell receptor (beta chain) was found in a study of blood T cell repertoires in COVID-19. Original data processing: Estimates of nucleated cell counts were drawn from the amplification of reference gene primers. TCRdb's table, derived via immunoSEQ multiplex PCR, lists solely in-frame clones and lacks some. V and J calls and clone size come straight from that table; D and trimming were deduced from the DNA. The sample contains about 300,000 clones, roughly 86% of which appear only once. Sequencing used PBMCs or T cells enriched from blood (not recorded which). This sequence was found in a woman in her 50s who had been exposed to COVID-19.

The CDR3 loop reads CASSRNRGSYNSPLHF. Written as DNA, the CDR3 is TGTGCCAGCAGCCGTAACCGGGGCTCCTATAATTCACCCCTCCACTTT. The chain links TRBV14 to TRBJ1-6; D ambiguous. Trimming cost V 4 bases and J 0 bases, with 10 bases left between them. The CDR3 totals 16 residues. Germline assignment: CDR1 SGHDN and CDR2 FVKESK.